This TCR beta chain was captured in a study of blood T cell repertoires in COVID-19. The wider study: Sites in the United States, Italy and Spain provided acute and convalescent COVID-19 samples. Sources were T cells, B-cell-depleted T cells, or PBMCs; the material itself was cDNA or gDNA.

Germline lookup yields CDR1 LNHDA and CDR2 SQIVND (reference sequence). V lost 5 bases to trimming and J lost 6 bases, with 13 bases between them. This CDR3 is 13 amino acids long. Per the original data handling: It was from reference gene primer amplification that nucleated cell counts were estimated. TCRdb's table, derived via immunoSEQ multiplex PCR, lists solely in-frame clones and lacks some. D and trimming come from the DNA, and the V and J calls and clone size come from that table. This table holds around 230,000 clones, over 80% found once. The clonotype originates from a man aged 40-50 years with acute or convalescent COVID-19. The sequencing input was peripheral blood. This chain uses TRBV19 with TRBJ1-1, with TRBD1 as a possible D gene (6 bases). The CDR3 DNA reads TGTGCCAGTAGTCCCCAGGGGCAGGCTGAAGCTTTCTTT. This encodes CASSPQGQAEAFF. Variable domain in full (rest from reference TRBV19 and TRBJ1-1): DGGITQSPKYLFRKEGQNVTLSCEQNLNHDAMYWYRQDPGQGLRLIYYSQIVNDFQKGDIAEGYSVSREKKESFPLTVTSAQKNPTAFYLCASSPQGQAEAFFGQGTRLTVV.